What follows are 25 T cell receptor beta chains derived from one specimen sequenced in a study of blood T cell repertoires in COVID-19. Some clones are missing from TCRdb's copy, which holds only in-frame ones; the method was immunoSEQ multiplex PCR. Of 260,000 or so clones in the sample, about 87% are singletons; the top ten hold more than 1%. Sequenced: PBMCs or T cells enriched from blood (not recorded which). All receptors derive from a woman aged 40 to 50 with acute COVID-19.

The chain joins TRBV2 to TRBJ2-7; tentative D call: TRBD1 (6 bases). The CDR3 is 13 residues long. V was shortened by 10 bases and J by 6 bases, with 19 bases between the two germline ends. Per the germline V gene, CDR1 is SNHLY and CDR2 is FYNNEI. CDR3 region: CAISEFWGREQYF. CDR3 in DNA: TGTGCCATCAGCGAATTTTGGGGGCGCGAGCAGTACTTC.

Written as DNA, the CDR3 is TGTGCCAGCATGATCGCGGGGTACTACAATGAGCAGTTCTTC. It encodes CASMIAGYYNEQFF. The V and J genes are TRBV27 and TRBJ2-1; maybe TRBD2 (6 bases). V was cut by 7 bases and J by 3 bases, with 13 bases left in between. There are 14 residues in the CDR3. Germline V gives CDR1 MNHEY, CDR2 SMNVEV (reference sequence).

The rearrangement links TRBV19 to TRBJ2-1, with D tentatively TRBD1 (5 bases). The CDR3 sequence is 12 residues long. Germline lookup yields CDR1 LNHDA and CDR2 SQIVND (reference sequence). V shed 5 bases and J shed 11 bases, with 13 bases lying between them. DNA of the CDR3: TGTGCCAGTAGTGCCCAGATGGACAAGCAGTTCTTC. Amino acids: CASSAQMDKQFF.

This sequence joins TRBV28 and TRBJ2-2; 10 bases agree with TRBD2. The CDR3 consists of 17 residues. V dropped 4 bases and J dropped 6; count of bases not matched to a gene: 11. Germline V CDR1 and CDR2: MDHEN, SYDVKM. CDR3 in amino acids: CASSSLAGAWGAGELFF. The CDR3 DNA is TGTGCCAGCAGTTCCCTAGCGGGAGCGTGGGGGGCCGGGGAGCTGTTTTTT.

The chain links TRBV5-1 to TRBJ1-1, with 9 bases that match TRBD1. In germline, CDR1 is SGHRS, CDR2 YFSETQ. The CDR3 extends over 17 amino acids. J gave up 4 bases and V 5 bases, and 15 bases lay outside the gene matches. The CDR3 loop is CASSPGQGGFLSTEAFF. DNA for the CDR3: TGCGCCAGCAGTCCGGGACAGGGAGGGTTTCTAAGCACTGAAGCTTTCTTT.

The CDR3 loop is CASSLLAGNTEAFF. CDR3 bases: TGTGCCAGCAGCTTACTGGCGGGGAACACTGAAGCTTTCTTT. The V gene is TRBV7-9, the J gene TRBJ1-1; D not certain. Germline CDR1 is SEHNR and CDR2 is FQNEAQ (reference sequence). There are 14 residues in the CDR3. V dropped 2 bases and J dropped 1 base, with 8 bases sitting between them.

The CDR3, as DNA: TGTGCCAGCAGTTTAAATCAGGGGCGCGGCCTGAACACTGAAGCTTTCTTT. As protein: CASSLNQGRGLNTEAFF. The J gene is TRBJ1-1, the V gene TRBV28; weak D call: TRBD1 (6 bases). V was pared by 2 bases and J by 0 bases, with 16 bases between. This CDR3 is built from 17 residues. Germline values: CDR1 MDHEN, CDR2 SYDVKM.

This CDR3 reads CAWRLTGRNTEAFF. DNA of the CDR3: TGTGCCTGGAGACTAACAGGGAGGAACACTGAAGCTTTCTTT. The V and J genes are TRBV30 and TRBJ1-1; D might be TRBD1 (6 bases). V was pared by 3 bases and J by 1 base, with 12 bases between. Germline V gene sequence: CDR1 GTSNPN, CDR2 SVGIG (reference sequence). The CDR3 extends over 14 amino acids.

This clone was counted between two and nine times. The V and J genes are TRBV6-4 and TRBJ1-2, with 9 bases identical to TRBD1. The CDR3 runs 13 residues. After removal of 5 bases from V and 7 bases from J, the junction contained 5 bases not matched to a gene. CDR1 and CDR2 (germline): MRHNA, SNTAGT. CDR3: CASSSTGGRGYTF. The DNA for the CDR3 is TGTGCCAGCAGTTCCACAGGGGGCCGTGGCTACACCTTC.

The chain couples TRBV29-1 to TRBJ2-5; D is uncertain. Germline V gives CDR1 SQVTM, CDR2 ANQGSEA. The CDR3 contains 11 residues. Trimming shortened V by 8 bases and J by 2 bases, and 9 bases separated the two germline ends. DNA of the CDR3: TGCAGCCCGCGTTTGCAAGAGACCCAGTACTTC. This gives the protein CSPRLQETQYF.

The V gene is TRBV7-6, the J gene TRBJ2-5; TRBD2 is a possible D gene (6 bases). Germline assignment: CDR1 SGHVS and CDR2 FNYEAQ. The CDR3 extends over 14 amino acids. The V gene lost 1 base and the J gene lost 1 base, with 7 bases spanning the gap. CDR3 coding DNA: TGTGCCAGCAGCTTAGGGGACTCCCAAGAGACCCAGTACTTC. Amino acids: CASSLGDSQETQYF.

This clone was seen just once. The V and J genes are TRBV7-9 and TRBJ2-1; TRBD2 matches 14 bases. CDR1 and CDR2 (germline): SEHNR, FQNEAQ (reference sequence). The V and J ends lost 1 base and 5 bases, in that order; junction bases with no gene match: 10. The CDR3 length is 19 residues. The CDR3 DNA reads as TGTGCCAGCAGCTTAGTCCTGACTAGCGGGAGGGCCCTCGACAATGAGCAGTTCTTC. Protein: CASSLVLTSGRALDNEQFF.

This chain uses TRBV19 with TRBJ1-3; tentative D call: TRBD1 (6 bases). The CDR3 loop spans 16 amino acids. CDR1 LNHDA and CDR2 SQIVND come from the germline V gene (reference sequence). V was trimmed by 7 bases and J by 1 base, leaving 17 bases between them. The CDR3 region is CASTEGHTLSGNTIYF. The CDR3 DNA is TGTGCCAGTACCGAGGGACATACTTTATCTGGAAACACCATATATTTT.

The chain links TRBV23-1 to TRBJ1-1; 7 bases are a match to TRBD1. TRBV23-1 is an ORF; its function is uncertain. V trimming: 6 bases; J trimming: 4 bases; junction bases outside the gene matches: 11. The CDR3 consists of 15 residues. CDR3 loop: CASRSTGLEGTEAFF. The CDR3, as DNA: TGCGCCAGCAGGTCGACAGGGCTTGAAGGCACTGAAGCTTTCTTT.

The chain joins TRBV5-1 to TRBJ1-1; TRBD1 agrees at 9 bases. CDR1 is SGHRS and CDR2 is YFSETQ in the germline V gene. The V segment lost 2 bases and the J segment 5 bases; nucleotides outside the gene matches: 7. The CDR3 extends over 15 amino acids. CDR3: CASSLNRGRGTEAFF. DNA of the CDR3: TGCGCCAGCAGCTTAAACAGGGGGCGAGGTACTGAAGCTTTCTTT.

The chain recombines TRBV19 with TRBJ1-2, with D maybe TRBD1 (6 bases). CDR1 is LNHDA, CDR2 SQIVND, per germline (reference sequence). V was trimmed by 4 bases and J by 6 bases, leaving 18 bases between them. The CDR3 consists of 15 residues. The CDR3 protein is CASSKRITGNHGYTF. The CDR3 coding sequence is TGTGCCAGTAGTAAGCGGATAACAGGGAATCATGGCTACACCTTC. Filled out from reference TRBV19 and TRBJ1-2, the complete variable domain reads DGGITQSPKYLFRKEGQNVTLSCEQNLNHDAMYWYRQDPGQGLRLIYYSQIVNDFQKGDIAEGYSVSREKKESFPLTVTSAQKNPTAFYLCASSKRITGNHGYTFGSGTRLTVV.

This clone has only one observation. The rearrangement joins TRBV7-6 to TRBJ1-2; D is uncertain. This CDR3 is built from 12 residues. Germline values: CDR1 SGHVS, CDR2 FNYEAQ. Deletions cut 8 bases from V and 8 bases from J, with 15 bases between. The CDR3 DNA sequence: TGTGCCAGCTCTCTCTGGGGAGGCGGCTACACCTTC. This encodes CASSLWGGGYTF.

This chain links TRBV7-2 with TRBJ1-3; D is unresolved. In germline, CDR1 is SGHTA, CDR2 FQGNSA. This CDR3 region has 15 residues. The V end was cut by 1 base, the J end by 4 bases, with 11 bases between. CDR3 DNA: TGTGCCAGCAGCTTAGTGTCGACGGAGGGAAACACCATATATTTT. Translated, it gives CASSLVSTEGNTIYF.

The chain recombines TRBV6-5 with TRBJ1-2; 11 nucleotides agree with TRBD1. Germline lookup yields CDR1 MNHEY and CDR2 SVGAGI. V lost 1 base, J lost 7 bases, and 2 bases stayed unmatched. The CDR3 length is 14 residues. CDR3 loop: CASSYFGQGAGYTF. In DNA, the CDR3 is TGTGCCAGCAGTTACTTCGGACAGGGGGCTGGCTACACCTTC.

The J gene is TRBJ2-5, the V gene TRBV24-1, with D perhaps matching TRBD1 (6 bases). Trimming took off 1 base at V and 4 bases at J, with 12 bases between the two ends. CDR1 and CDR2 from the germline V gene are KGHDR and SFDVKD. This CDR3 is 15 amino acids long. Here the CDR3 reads CATSDFLQGRETQYF. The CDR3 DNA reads TGTGCCACCAGTGATTTCTTACAGGGTAGAGAGACCCAGTACTTC.

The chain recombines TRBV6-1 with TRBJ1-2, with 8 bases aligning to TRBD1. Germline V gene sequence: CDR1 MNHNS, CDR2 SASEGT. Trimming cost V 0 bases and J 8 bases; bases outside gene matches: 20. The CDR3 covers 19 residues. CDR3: CASSEALHWMTGEEAGYTF. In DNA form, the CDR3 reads TGTGCCAGCAGTGAAGCGCTTCATTGGATGACAGGGGAGGAGGCAGGCTACACCTTC.

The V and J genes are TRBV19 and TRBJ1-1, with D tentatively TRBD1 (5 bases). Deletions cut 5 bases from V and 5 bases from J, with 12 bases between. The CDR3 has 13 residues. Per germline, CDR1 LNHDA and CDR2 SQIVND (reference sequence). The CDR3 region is CASSYLGGTEAFF. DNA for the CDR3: TGTGCCAGTAGTTACTTGGGGGGTACTGAAGCTTTCTTT.

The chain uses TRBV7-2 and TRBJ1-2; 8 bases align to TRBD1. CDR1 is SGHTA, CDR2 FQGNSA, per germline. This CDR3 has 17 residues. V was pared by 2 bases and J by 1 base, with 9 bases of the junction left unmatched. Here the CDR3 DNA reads TGTGCCAGCAGCTTAACCCCAGGGGGCGGATATAACTATGGCTACACCTTC. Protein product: CASSLTPGGGYNYGYTF.

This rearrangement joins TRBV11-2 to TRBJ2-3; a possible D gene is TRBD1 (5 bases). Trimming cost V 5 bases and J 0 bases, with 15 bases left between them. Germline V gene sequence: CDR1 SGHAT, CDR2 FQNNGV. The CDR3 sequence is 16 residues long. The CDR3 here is CASSPLKGASTDTQYF. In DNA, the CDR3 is TGTGCCAGCAGCCCCCTTAAAGGGGCCAGCACAGATACGCAGTATTTT.

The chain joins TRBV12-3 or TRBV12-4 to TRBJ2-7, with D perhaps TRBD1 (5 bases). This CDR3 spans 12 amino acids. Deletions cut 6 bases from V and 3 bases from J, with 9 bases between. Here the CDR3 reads CASRSDSYEQYF. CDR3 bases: TGTGCCAGCAGGTCAGACAGCTACGAGCAGTACTTC.